The 32 T cell receptor beta chains below all came from one sample that was sequenced in a study. MiXCR, applied by TCRdb to the RT-PCR reads, yields one record per CDR3 protein. The sample contains about 680,000 distinct CDR3 sequences, 11% to 15% of which appear only once. Material: memory CD4+ T cells from blood. The receptors here all came from a female donor in good health, serving as a healthy control.

V is TRBV15 and J is TRBJ1-6; D is uncertain. Germline V gene lookup returns CDR1 LNHNV and CDR2 YYDKDF (reference sequence). This CDR3 region has 15 residues. V was trimmed by 0 bases and J by 9 bases, leaving 12 bases between them. The CDR3 DNA reads as TGTGCCACCAGCAGAGATATGGGGAGAGGTTCACCCCTCCACTTT. It yields the protein CATSRDMGRGSPLHF.

A remark on this clonotype: Being one base from a much bigger clone, this may be a read error. The chain is built from TRBV10-3 and TRBJ1-1; no reliable D call. From germline, CDR1 is ENHRY and CDR2 SYGVKD. The CDR3 is made up of 16 amino acids. Deletions cut 0 bases from V and 3 bases from J, with 14 bases between. CDR3 in amino acids: CAISESPKLSYTEAFF. CDR3 coding DNA: TGTGCCATCAGTGAGTCACCCAAGTTATCGTACACTGAAGCTTTCTTT.

This clonotype was recorded a few times. The gene calls are TRBV12-3 or TRBV12-4 and TRBJ1-4, with 8 bases fitting TRBD1. J gave up 6 bases and V 5 bases, and 5 bases lay outside the gene matches. CDR3 length: 14 amino acids. The CDR3: CASSEQGGDEKLFF. The CDR3 nucleotides are TGTGCCAGCAGTGAACAGGGGGGGGATGAAAAACTGTTTTTT.

This chain uses TRBV12-3 or TRBV12-4 with TRBJ2-3, with D possibly matching TRBD2 (5 bases). V was shortened by 4 bases and J by 2 bases, with 13 bases between the two germline ends. This CDR3 comprises 15 residues. CDR3 bases: TGTGCCAGCAGTTCCGGGATTAGGAACACAGATACGCAGTATTTT. Protein sequence: CASSSGIRNTDTQYF.

This clonotype was seen repeatedly, ten times or more. The V gene is TRBV7-2, the J gene TRBJ2-1, with TRBD2 identical over 11 bases. V trimming: 4 bases; J trimming: 5 bases; junction bases outside the gene matches: 4. Germline V gene lookup returns CDR1 SGHTA and CDR2 FQGNSA. This CDR3 spans 15 amino acids. CDR3: CASSSGLAVDNEQFF. The CDR3 coding sequence is TGTGCCAGCAGCTCGGGACTAGCGGTCGACAATGAGCAGTTCTTC.

This clonotype showed up many times. The chain carries TRBV9 and TRBJ1-1, with unresolved D. The V gene lost 0 bases and the J gene lost 4 bases, with 10 bases spanning the gap. The CDR3 sequence is 14 residues long. Germline lookup yields CDR1 SGDLS and CDR2 YYNGEE. The CDR3 bases are TGTGCCAGCAGCGTAGTCCGAATGGGCACTGAAGCTTTCTTT. Translating gives CASSVVRMGTEAFF.

This clonotype has more than one count but fewer than ten. V is TRBV24-1 and J is TRBJ2-5; either TRBD1 or TRBD2 may fit D (6 bases each). The germline CDR1 and CDR2 sequences are KGHDR and SFDVKD. The CDR3 totals 13 residues. Trimming removed 3 bases at V and 9 bases at J, with 13 bases between. The CDR3 reads CATSDPSEGAQYF. DNA of the CDR3: TGTGCCACCAGTGATCCGTCGGAGGGGGCCCAGTACTTC.

CDR3 DNA sequence: TGTGCCAGCAGCTTAGGGCTAGCGGGGATCACCGGGGAGCTGTTTTTT. This gives the protein CASSLGLAGITGELFF. The V and J genes are TRBV7-6 and TRBJ2-2; 9 nucleotides agree with TRBD2. The CDR3 sequence is 16 residues long. V trimming: 1 base; J trimming: 4 bases; junction bases outside the gene matches: 4. Germline V CDR1 and CDR2: SGHVS, FNYEAQ.

This clonotype was seen many times. CDR3 protein: CSATRARAYNTEAFF. The CDR3 DNA reads TGCAGTGCCACGAGGGCCAGGGCCTACAACACTGAAGCTTTCTTT. This chain uses TRBV20-1 with TRBJ1-1, with a weak D call TRBD1 (5 bases). Trimming pared 6 bases from V and 2 bases from J, leaving 19 bases between. This CDR3 contains 15 residues. Germline lookup yields CDR1 DFQATT and CDR2 SNEGSKA (reference sequence).

This clonotype was recorded at least ten times. The rearrangement links TRBV20-1 to TRBJ2-1; D uncertain. CDR3 length: 16 amino acids. CDR1 is DFQATT and CDR2 is SNEGSKA in the germline V gene (reference sequence). V gave up 3 bases and J gave up 0 bases, with 15 bases separating them. CDR3 nucleotide sequence: TGCAGTGCTAGCGGCGGCTACATCAGCTCCTACAATGAGCAGTTCTTC. As protein: CSASGGYISSYNEQFF.

Ten or more counts support this clonotype. The rearrangement joins TRBV7-9 to TRBJ1-2, with D uncertain. Trimming left V 2 bases short and J 6 bases short, with 10 bases between. This CDR3 comprises 13 residues. Germline V gives CDR1 SEHNR, CDR2 FQNEAQ (reference sequence). Here the CDR3 reads CASSLSSVDGYTF. The CDR3 DNA reads as TGTGCCAGCAGCTTAAGTTCCGTGGATGGCTACACCTTC.

In its sample, this clonotype was seen a few times. The chain employs TRBV7-2 and TRBJ1-3; D not certain. The CDR3 contains 15 residues. Looked up from germline, CDR1 is SGHTA and CDR2 is FQGNSA. V was shortened by 7 bases and J by 4 bases, with 17 bases between the two germline ends. This CDR3 reads CASTTVPRLGNTIYF. CDR3 DNA sequence: TGTGCCAGCACTACAGTTCCCCGATTAGGAAACACCATATATTTT.

In its sample, this clonotype was seen once. The chain is built from TRBV18 and TRBJ2-2, with unresolved D. This CDR3 comprises 15 residues. V was trimmed by 2 bases and J by 1 base, leaving 8 bases between them. The germline CDR1 and CDR2 sequences are KGHSH and LQKENI. The CDR3 region is CASSPLKENTGELFF. Written as DNA, the CDR3 is TGTGCCAGCTCACCATTAAAGGAGAACACCGGGGAGCTGTTTTTT.

The chain recombines TRBV15 with TRBJ2-5; 7 bases are a match to TRBD2. CDR1 and CDR2 from the germline V gene are LNHNV and YYDKDF (reference sequence). There are 15 residues in the CDR3. The V and J ends lost 8 bases and 5 bases, in that order; junction bases with no gene match: 14. CDR3 residues: CATRTSRENWETQYF. CDR3 nucleotide sequence: TGTGCCACCCGGACTAGTCGGGAGAACTGGGAGACCCAGTACTTC.

This clonotype was observed many times. The chain has TRBV28 and TRBJ2-7; D may be TRBD2 (7 bases). Germline V lookup: CDR1 MDHEN, CDR2 SYDVKM. Between the trimmed V and J ends, which lost 8 bases and 4 bases, there was a span of 21 bases. This CDR3 comprises 15 residues. CDR3 DNA: TGTGCCAGCGCTAGCGGACAGACCGGCGGGTACGAGCAGTACTTC. This sequence encodes CASASGQTGGYEQYF. The entire variable domain, with the rest obtained from reference TRBV28 and TRBJ2-7, is as follows: DVKVTQSSRYLVKRTGEKVFLECVQDMDHENMFWYRQDPGLGLRLIYFSYDVKMKEKGDIPEGYSVSREKKERFSLILESASTNQTSMYLCASASGQTGGYEQYFGPGTRLTVT.

In its sample, this clonotype was seen many times. This chain uses TRBV15 with TRBJ2-1; the D call may be TRBD1 or TRBD2 (5 bases each). Deletions cut 0 bases from V and 2 bases from J, with 8 bases between. The CDR3 contains 15 residues. Germline lookup yields CDR1 LNHNV and CDR2 YYDKDF (reference sequence). The CDR3 loop is CATSREPGPYNEQFF. CDR3 DNA sequence: TGTGCCACCAGCAGAGAGCCGGGGCCCTACAATGAGCAGTTCTTC.

In this sample, this clonotype turned up a few times. V is TRBV3-1 and J is TRBJ2-3; 7 bases fit TRBD1. CDR3 length: 16 amino acids. The germline CDR1 and CDR2 sequences are LGHDT and YNNKEL (reference sequence). J was trimmed by 2 bases and V by 3 bases; bases with no gene match: 8. The CDR3 coding sequence is TGTGCCAGCAGCCAGGGACAGACACCCCTCACAGATACGCAGTATTTT. Residues: CASSQGQTPLTDTQYF.

The V and J genes are TRBV6-2 or TRBV6-3 and TRBJ1-2, with 7 bases fitting TRBD1. The trim removed 8 bases at V and 7 bases at J, leaving 16 bases unmatched. The CDR3 is 15 residues long. CDR1 is MNHEY and CDR2 is SVGEGT in the germline V gene. The CDR3 loop reads CASQGTVLSRRGYTF. Written as DNA, the CDR3 is TGTGCCAGCCAGGGGACAGTCCTCTCGCGACGTGGCTACACCTTC.

The V call is TRBV7-2, the J call TRBJ2-3, with TRBD2 matching over 9 bases. V lost 2 bases and J lost 0; bases outside the gene matches: 6. Germline assignment: CDR1 SGHTA and CDR2 FQGNSA. This CDR3 is built from 17 residues. The CDR3 loop reads CASSLRAGGYSTDTQYF. The CDR3 DNA follows: TGTGCCAGCAGCTTAAGAGCGGGAGGATATAGCACAGATACGCAGTATTTT.

At least ten counts were recorded for this clonotype. The chain has TRBV29-1 and TRBJ1-1; 11 bases are a match to TRBD1. V shed 2 bases, J shed 8 bases, and the junction held 4 bases outside the gene matches. Germline-derived CDR1 and CDR2 are SQVTM and ANQGSEA. The CDR3 extends over 13 amino acids. In DNA, the CDR3 is TGCAGCGTTGAACGGGGACAGGGGGAGGAAGCTTTCTTT. Its protein product is CSVERGQGEEAFF.

The rearrangement links TRBV7-3 to TRBJ2-1, with 11 bases matching TRBD2. The CDR3 sequence is 16 residues long. V shed 5 bases, J shed 5 bases, and the junction held 8 bases outside the gene matches. Germline CDR1 SGHTA, CDR2 FQGTGA. The DNA of the CDR3 is TGTGCCAGCAGCCCCCTTAGCGGGAGGGGAGACAATGAGCAGTTCTTC. As protein: CASSPLSGRGDNEQFF.

The CDR3 here is CSAGVRQGGDEQYF. The CDR3 DNA reads as TGCAGTGCTGGAGTACGACAGGGGGGCGACGAGCAGTACTTC. The chain uses TRBV20-1 and TRBJ2-7; 9 nucleotides line up with TRBD1. V trimming: 5 bases; J trimming: 5 bases; junction bases outside the gene matches: 10. CDR3 length equals 14 residues. Germline V gives CDR1 DFQATT, CDR2 SNEGSKA (reference sequence).

CDR3 amino acids: CASSYRASARPTGELFF. In DNA, the CDR3 is TGTGCCAGCAGTTATCGGGCTAGCGCGAGGCCCACCGGGGAGCTGTTTTTT. The rearrangement links TRBV6-9 to TRBJ2-2, with D possibly being TRBD2 (6 bases). The CDR3 has 17 residues. The V and J ends lost 2 bases and 4 bases respectively, with 17 bases between them. Germline V gene sequence: CDR1 MNHGY, CDR2 SVAAGI.

V usage is TRBV10-2 and J usage is TRBJ1-1; D not resolved. From germline, CDR1 is WSHSY and CDR2 SAAADI. V gave up 3 bases and J gave up 10 bases, with 15 bases separating them. The CDR3 has 13 residues. The CDR3 DNA reads TGCGCCAGCAGTGATATCACCGGGCGGAGAGCTTTCTTT. Amino acids: CASSDITGRRAFF.

This clonotype is a singleton in its sample. V is TRBV25-1 and J is TRBJ1-2, with 8 positions matching TRBD1. The CDR3 is made up of 14 amino acids. Trimming at V came to 2 bases and at J to 3 bases, leaving 2 bases not matched to a gene. Germline CDR1 and CDR2: MGHDK and SYGVNS. CDR3 DNA: TGTGCCAGCAGTGAAGCAGGGGGCGACTATGGCTACACCTTC. Its translation is CASSEAGGDYGYTF.

This clonotype came up many times. V is TRBV12-3 or TRBV12-4 and J is TRBJ1-4; no clear D. This CDR3 comprises 14 residues. The V end was cut by 5 bases, the J end by 6 bases, with 13 bases between. The CDR3 region is CASSVQEMDEKLFF. The CDR3, as DNA: TGTGCCAGCAGTGTGCAGGAAATGGATGAAAAACTGTTTTTT.

This clonotype was detected ten times or more. The gene calls are TRBV27 and TRBJ2-3, with TRBD2 identical over 11 bases. The CDR3 length is 18 residues. The V and J ends lost 3 bases and 3 bases, in that order; junction bases with no gene match: 11. The germline CDR1 and CDR2 sequences are MNHEY and SMNVEV (reference sequence). CDR3 protein: CASSFALAGGPRTDTQYF. The CDR3 DNA is TGTGCCAGCAGTTTTGCGCTAGCGGGAGGACCGAGGACAGATACGCAGTATTTT.

This clonotype was detected only a few times. Germline and junction disagree at one end, which may indicate a read error. This rearrangement joins TRBV7-9 to TRBJ1-1; weak D call: TRBD1 (6 bases). The germline V gene encodes CDR1 SEHNR and CDR2 FQNEAQ (reference sequence). The CDR3 is 14 residues long. In nucleotides, the CDR3 is TGTGCCAGCAGCTTGGGTACAGGGAACCCTGAAGCTTTCTTT. Amino acids: CASSLGTGNPEAFF.

The CDR3 region has the DNA TGCAGTGCGCGAAGATCGGATTCACCCCTCCACTTT. This codes for CSARRSDSPLHF. The chain combines TRBV20-1 with TRBJ1-6; D not resolved. The CDR3 contains 12 residues. Germline-derived CDR1 and CDR2 are DFQATT and SNEGSKA (reference sequence). The V gene lost 6 bases and the J gene lost 8 bases, with 11 bases spanning the gap.

This clonotype was detected a few times. The conserved closing phenylalanine or tryptophan is absent in this CDR3, likely reflecting a read error. V is TRBV9 and J is TRBJ2-5, with D possibly matching TRBD1 (6 bases). With 3 bases removed from V and 5 bases from J, the gap between germline ends came to 17 bases. Germline V CDR1 and CDR2: SGDLS, YYNGEE. The length of the CDR3 is 15 residues. The CDR3 loop reads CASSARDNPLETQYV. The CDR3 DNA reads TGTGCCAGCAGCGCCCGGGACAACCCATTGGAGACCCAGTACGTC.

At least ten counts were recorded for this clonotype. V and J are TRBV5-1 and TRBJ2-1, with a weak D call TRBD2 (6 bases). Germline CDR1 and CDR2: SGHRS and YFSETQ. Trimming cost V 0 bases and J 6 bases, with 10 bases left between them. The CDR3 length is 14 residues. The CDR3 DNA is TGCGCCAGCAGCTTGGGTCCGGGAGCCAATGAGCAGTTCTTC. Translation: CASSLGPGANEQFF. Drawing the rest from reference TRBV5-1 and TRBJ2-1, the complete variable domain is KAGVTQTPRYLIKTRGQQVTLSCSPISGHRSVSWYQQTPGQGLQFLFEYFSETQRNKGNFPGRFSGRQFSNSRSEMNVSTLELGDSALYLCASSLGPGANEQFFGPGTRLTVL.

This clonotype appeared many times. The chain is built from TRBV12-3 or TRBV12-4 and TRBJ2-7, with 7 nucleotides matching TRBD1. This CDR3 region has 12 residues. The V gene end was trimmed by 4 bases and the J gene end by 6 bases; junction bases not matched to a gene: 3. The CDR3 protein is CASSYNRGEQYF. CDR3 DNA sequence: TGTGCCAGCAGTTATAACAGGGGCGAGCAGTACTTC.